This TCR beta chain emerged from a study of T cells after yellow fever vaccination. Study findings and constraints: Abundant bulk-population clonotypes could contaminate the FACS-sorted repertoires.

MiXCR, applied by TCRdb to the 5' RACE reads, yields one record per CDR3 protein. The data hold over 250,000 distinct CDR3 sequences, with around 4.9% observed a single time. The V segment lost 3 bases and the J segment 4 bases; nucleotides outside the gene matches: 3. The CDR3 is 16 amino acids. Germline CDR1 reads KGHDR; CDR2 reads SFDVKD. A word on this clonotype: Its antigen remains unidentified.

The clonotype originates from a man in his late teens or twenties who received the YFV17D yellow fever vaccine. The specimen comprised CD4+ T cells sorted from PBMCs, sampled on the day of the yellow fever booster vaccination. This chain uses TRBV24-1 with TRBJ2-6; 9 bases match TRBD1. This chain's CDR3 is CATSDHRGQGANVLTF. DNA for the CDR3: TGTGCCACCAGTGATCACAGGGGGCAAGGGGCCAACGTCCTGACTTTC.